A single TCR beta chain is shown here with its context. Its specificity is not known. The sample belongs to a study of breast tumors, draining lymph nodes, adjacent tissues. Findings and caveats of the study: Luminal-like breast cancer showed significantly greater tumor-nontumor repertoire similarity than basal-like breast cancer did. Tumor TCR diversity was below lymph nodes but above nontumor tissue.

Germline lookup yields CDR1 SGHTS and CDR2 YDEGEE. The CDR3 covers 16 residues. The ends were cut back, 1 base at V and 2 bases at J, with 15 bases in the middle. TCRdb called the multiplex PCR reads again in MiXCR, with one record for every CDR3 protein. The sample yields 130,000 or so distinct CDR3 sequences, under 25% seen once. The lymph nodes were axillary draining lymph nodes from breast cancer patients. The sample comprised axillary lymph node tissue. This rearrangement joins TRBV5-8 to TRBJ1-1; possible D gene TRBD1, 6 bases. This clonotype originated in a female donor with breast cancer. Some clones in this sample may be carry-over from other donors' samples. The CDR3 loop is CASSLWGARENTEAFF. For the CDR3, the DNA is TGTGCCAGCAGCTTGTGGGGGGCGCGGGAAAACACTGAAGCTTTCTTT.